This T cell receptor (beta chain) was identified during a study of T cells after yellow fever vaccination. Synthesis of TCR cDNA relied on 5'RACE template switching, which attached a universal primer site and UMIs. In TCRdb, the 5' RACE reads were re-called with MiXCR into one record per CDR3 protein. The sample records 200,000 to 250,000 distinct CDR3 sequences, 6.9% being singletons. The V gene lost 7 bases and the J gene lost 2 bases, with 15 bases spanning the gap. This CDR3 region has 15 residues. Germline V CDR1 and CDR2: SEHNR, FQNEAQ (reference sequence). The chain joins TRBV7-9 to TRBJ2-1; D is ambiguous. The sample here was CD4+ T cells sorted from PBMCs, taken 15 days after the yellow fever booster vaccination. The receptor comes from a man aged 25 to 45 who received the YFV17D yellow fever vaccine. CDR3: CASKQTGLAYNEQFF. The CDR3 nucleotides are TGTGCCAGCAAGCAAACCGGGCTAGCCTACAATGAGCAGTTCTTC.